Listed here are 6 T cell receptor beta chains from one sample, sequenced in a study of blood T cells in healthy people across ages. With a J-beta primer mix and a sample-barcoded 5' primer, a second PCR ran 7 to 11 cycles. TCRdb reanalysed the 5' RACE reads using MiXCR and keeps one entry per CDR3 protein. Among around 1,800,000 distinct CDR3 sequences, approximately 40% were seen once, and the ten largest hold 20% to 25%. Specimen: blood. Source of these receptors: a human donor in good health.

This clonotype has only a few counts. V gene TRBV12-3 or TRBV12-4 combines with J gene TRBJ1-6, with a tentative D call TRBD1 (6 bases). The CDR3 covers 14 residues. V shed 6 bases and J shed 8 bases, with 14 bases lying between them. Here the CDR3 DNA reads TGTGCCAGCAGCGACTCAGGGGAAGATTCACCCCTCCACTTT. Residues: CASSDSGEDSPLHF.

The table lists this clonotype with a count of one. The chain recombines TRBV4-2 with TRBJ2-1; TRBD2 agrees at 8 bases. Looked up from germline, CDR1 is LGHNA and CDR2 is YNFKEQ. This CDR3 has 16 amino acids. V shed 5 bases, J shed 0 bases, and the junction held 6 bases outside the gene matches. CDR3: CASSFAGGSSYNEQFF. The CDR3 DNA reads TGTGCCAGCAGCTTTGCGGGGGGCAGCTCCTACAATGAGCAGTTCTTC.

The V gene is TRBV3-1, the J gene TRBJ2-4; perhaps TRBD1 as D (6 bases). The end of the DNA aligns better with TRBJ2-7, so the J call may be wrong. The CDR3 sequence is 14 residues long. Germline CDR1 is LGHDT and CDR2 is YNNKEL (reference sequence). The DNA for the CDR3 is TGTGCCAGCAGCATCGCGACAGGTCCCTACGAGCAGTACTTC. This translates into CASSIATGPYEQYF.

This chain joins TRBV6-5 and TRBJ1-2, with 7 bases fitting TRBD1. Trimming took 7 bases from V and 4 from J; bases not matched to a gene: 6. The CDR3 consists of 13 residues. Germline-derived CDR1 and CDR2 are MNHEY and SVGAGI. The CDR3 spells CASTRQGSYGYTF. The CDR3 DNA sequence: TGTGCCAGCACTCGACAGGGATCCTATGGCTACACCTTC.

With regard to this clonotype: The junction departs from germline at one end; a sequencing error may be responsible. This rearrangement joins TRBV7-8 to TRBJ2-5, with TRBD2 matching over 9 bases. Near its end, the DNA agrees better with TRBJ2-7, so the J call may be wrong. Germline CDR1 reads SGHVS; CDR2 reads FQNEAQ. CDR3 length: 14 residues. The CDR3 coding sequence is TGTGTCAGCAGCCTTACTAGCGGGTCCTACGAGCAGTACTTC. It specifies CVSSLTSGSYEQYF.

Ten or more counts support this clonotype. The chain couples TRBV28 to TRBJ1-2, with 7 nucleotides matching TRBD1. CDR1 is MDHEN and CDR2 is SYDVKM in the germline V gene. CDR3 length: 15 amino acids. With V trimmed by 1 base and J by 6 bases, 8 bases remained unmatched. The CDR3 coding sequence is TGTGCCAGCAGTTTATTCGCGGCAGGGGGACATGGCTACACCTTC. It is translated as CASSLFAAGGHGYTF.